The next 27 T cell receptor beta chains were all read from a single sample in a study of cytomegalovirus exposure and HLA in healthy donors. PCR was performed using 60 Vbeta and 13 Jbeta primers. TCRdb's table, derived via immunoSEQ multiplex PCR, lists solely in-frame clones and lacks some. The data contain 150,000 to 200,000 clones, 12% of them singletons. Source material: PBMCs. The receptors shown here come from a man aged 45 to 65 in good health and CMV-seropositive.

This clone was found a few times. This CDR3 is CASSLNRHNEQFF. CDR3 in DNA: TGTGCCAGCAGCTTGAACAGGCACAATGAGCAGTTCTTC. The V and J genes are TRBV5-4 and TRBJ2-1; perhaps TRBD1 as D (5 bases). The CDR3 runs 13 residues. Trimming removed 1 base at V and 5 bases at J, with 7 bases between. The germline V gene encodes CDR1 SGHNT and CDR2 YYREEE (reference sequence).

The chain links TRBV9 to TRBJ2-5; 10 nucleotides match TRBD2. The CDR3 spans 17 residues. Germline loops: CDR1 SGDLS, CDR2 YYNGEE. Losses at the gene ends were 3 bases for V and 4 bases for J; bases not matched to a gene: 12. The CDR3 region is CASSAGIGLAAPETQYF. The CDR3 nucleotides are TGTGCCAGCAGCGCGGGGATAGGACTAGCGGCCCCAGAGACCCAGTACTTC.

In this sample, this clone turned up a few times. This is likely a read error, given that the CDR3 carries no conserved phenylalanine or tryptophan at its end. The V call is TRBV29-1, the J call TRBJ1-2; 8 nucleotides agree with TRBD1. The CDR3 totals 12 residues. The germline gives CDR1 SQVTM, CDR2 ANQGSEA. Trimming at V came to 7 bases and at J to 7 bases, leaving 8 bases not matched to a gene. The CDR3 loop reads CSGGQEALGYTL. The CDR3 DNA reads TGCAGCGGGGGACAGGAGGCGCTTGGCTACACCCTC.

The chain carries TRBV7-9 and TRBJ2-1, with 9 bases that match TRBD1. The germline gives CDR1 SEHNR, CDR2 FQNEAQ (reference sequence). V shed 6 bases, J shed 6 bases, and the junction held 15 bases outside the gene matches. The CDR3 length is 17 residues. CDR3 sequence: CASRTRTGEFSGNEQFF. For the CDR3, the DNA is TGTGCCAGCAGAACCCGGACAGGGGAATTTTCGGGCAATGAGCAGTTCTTC.

The rearrangement uses TRBV19 and TRBJ2-1, with D uncertain. V was clipped by 8 bases and J by 0 bases, with 8 bases between them. The CDR3 runs to 13 residues. Germline V CDR1 and CDR2: LNHDA, SQIVND (reference sequence). The CDR3 nucleotides are TGTGCCAGTGGGCCGAGCTCCTACAATGAGCAGTTCTTC. It specifies CASGPSSYNEQFF.

The rearrangement links TRBV6-7 to TRBJ2-7, with 12 bases lining up with TRBD1. TRBV6-7 has ORF status, its function being uncertain. This CDR3 region has 14 residues. The junction had 6 bases not matched to a gene; V was cut back by 8 bases and J by 4 bases. As DNA, the CDR3 is TGTGCCAGCTATTCGGGACAGGGGGCTTACGAGCAGTACTTC. It encodes CASYSGQGAYEQYF.

The J gene is TRBJ1-1, the V gene TRBV2; 8 bases line up with TRBD1. This CDR3 is 14 amino acids long. Germline V gives CDR1 SNHLY, CDR2 FYNNEI. J gave up 2 bases and V 4 bases, and 3 bases lay outside the gene matches. The CDR3 sequence: CASSGDRRNTEAFF. The CDR3 nucleotides read TGTGCCAGCAGTGGGGACAGGCGAAACACTGAAGCTTTCTTT.

The chain uses TRBV9 and TRBJ1-2, with 7 bases matching TRBD1. V trimming: 4 bases; J trimming: 3 bases; junction bases outside the gene matches: 9. The CDR3 is made up of 15 amino acids. Germline V gene lookup returns CDR1 SGDLS and CDR2 YYNGEE. For the CDR3, the DNA is TGTGCCAGCAGCTTACGACAGGGCGTCGACTATGGCTACACCTTC. Its protein is CASSLRQGVDYGYTF. The full variable domain, with the rest looked up from reference TRBV9 and TRBJ1-2, is DSGVTQTPKHLITATGQRVTLRCSPRSGDLSVYWYQQSLDQGLQFLIQYYNGEERAKGNILERFSAQQFPDLHSELNLSSLELGDSALYFCASSLRQGVDYGYTFGSGTRLTVV.

The V call is TRBV5-6, the J call TRBJ1-1, with a weak D call TRBD1 (5 bases). CDR1 and CDR2 (germline): SGHDT, YYEEEE. The CDR3 is made up of 11 amino acids. V shed 7 bases and J shed 1 base, with 5 bases lying between them. The CDR3 DNA is TGTGCCAGCCAGGGGAACACTGAAGCTTTCTTT. Translated: CASQGNTEAFF. Based on the CDR3 plus reference TRBV5-6 and TRBJ1-1, the full variable domain is DAGVTQSPTHLIKTRGQQVTLRCSPKSGHDTVSWYQQALGQGPQFIFQYYEEEERQRGNFPDRFSGHQFPNYSSELNVNALLLGDSALYLCASQGNTEAFFGQGTRLTVV.

This clone was counted a few times. This sequence joins TRBV7-9 and TRBJ2-3, with 7 bases identical to TRBD1. CDR1 and CDR2 (germline): SEHNR, FQNEAQ (reference sequence). V trimming: 10 bases; J trimming: 3 bases; junction bases outside the gene matches: 10. This CDR3 region has 14 residues. The CDR3 loop is CAITWTGGTDTQYF. Written as DNA, the CDR3 is TGTGCCATTACGTGGACAGGTGGAACAGATACGCAGTATTTT.

This clone was seen a handful of times. The genes are TRBV7-8 and TRBJ2-2; TRBD2 might be the D (6 bases). This CDR3 contains 14 residues. Germline CDR1 is SGHVS and CDR2 is FQNEAQ. Trimming cost V 3 bases and J 4 bases, with 9 bases left between them. CDR3 loop: CASSLAGTTGELFF. In nucleotides, the CDR3 is TGTGCCAGCAGCTTGGCGGGAACCACCGGGGAGCTGTTTTTT.

This clone was seen a handful of times. The V and J genes are TRBV29-1 and TRBJ1-1; D ambiguous. Trimming removed 7 bases from V and 0 bases from J, with 15 bases in between. The germline CDR1 and CDR2 sequences are SQVTM and ANQGSEA. The CDR3 totals 14 residues. The CDR3 DNA is TGCAGCGGACGAGGCACCTTAGTGAACACTGAAGCTTTCTTT. As protein: CSGRGTLVNTEAFF.

The gene calls are TRBV9 and TRBJ2-1, with 12 nucleotides matching TRBD2. The V gene's germline CDR1 is SGDLS and CDR2 YYNGEE. The CDR3 covers 17 residues. V lost 4 bases to trimming and J lost 5 bases; unmatched junction nucleotides: 10. The CDR3 nucleotides read TGTGCCAGCAGCCCTCATGGACTAGCGGGGCGGGACAATGAGCAGTTCTTC. This encodes CASSPHGLAGRDNEQFF.

This clone was counted a few times. J is TRBJ1-1 and V is TRBV2; TRBD1 might be the D (6 bases). The V end was cut by 7 bases, the J end by 5 bases, with 11 bases between. The CDR3 extends over 12 amino acids. CDR1 and CDR2 from the germline V gene are SNHLY and FYNNEI. This chain's CDR3 is CASMPQGTEAFF. In DNA, the CDR3 is TGTGCCAGCATGCCCCAGGGGACTGAAGCTTTCTTT.

This clone was detected a few times. This chain links TRBV11-1 with TRBJ2-3; D unclear. Germline V lookup: CDR1 SGHAT, CDR2 FQDESV (reference sequence). Trimming cost V 5 bases and J 1 base, with 7 bases left between them. The CDR3 extends over 13 amino acids. This CDR3 reads CASSARGTDTQYF. As DNA, the CDR3 is TGTGCCAGCAGCGCCCGGGGCACAGATACGCAGTATTTT.

This clone has just a few counts. The chain carries TRBV4-2 and TRBJ2-2; weak D call: TRBD1 (6 bases). Germline CDR1 LGHNA, CDR2 YNFKEQ. This CDR3 comprises 15 residues. Trimming took off 1 base at V and 8 bases at J, with 14 bases between the two ends. CDR3 DNA sequence: TGTGCCAGCAGCCAAGGGACAGCTATAACGGGGGAGCTGTTTTTT. It codes for CASSQGTAITGELFF.

There are a few counts of this clone. The gene calls are TRBV5-1 and TRBJ1-1; TRBD1 aligns across 12 bases. Germline V gives CDR1 SGHRS, CDR2 YFSETQ. The CDR3 loop spans 19 amino acids. V dropped 4 bases and J dropped 6; count of bases not matched to a gene: 19. The DNA for the CDR3 is TGCGCCAGCAGCCGGGACAGGGGGCCCTCAATGGGGCCCCGGGCTGAAGCTTTCTTT. This gives the protein CASSRDRGPSMGPRAEAFF.

The rearrangement joins TRBV10-3 to TRBJ2-6, with a tentative D call TRBD1 (6 bases). The germline CDR1 and CDR2 sequences are ENHRY and SYGVKD. Deletions cut 0 bases from V and 0 bases from J, with 9 bases between. This CDR3 comprises 17 residues. In DNA, the CDR3 is TGTGCCATCAGTGAGTCGCCAGGGGCCTCTGGGGCCAACGTCCTGACTTTC. Amino acid sequence: CAISESPGASGANVLTF.

This clone was detected a few times. J is TRBJ1-4 and V is TRBV28; 10 bases match TRBD1. J was trimmed by 11 bases and V by 5 bases; bases with no gene match: 11. The CDR3 runs to 15 residues. The germline V gene has CDR1 MDHEN and CDR2 SYDVKM. The CDR3 nucleotides are TGTGCCAGCAGTAACCGACAGGGGGCTTTCGGCAAACTGTTTTTT. Its protein product is CASSNRQGAFGKLFF.

The rearrangement joins TRBV9 to TRBJ2-7; 7 nucleotides match TRBD1. V lost 0 bases to trimming and J lost 3 bases; unmatched junction nucleotides: 6. The CDR3 runs 15 residues. Germline V gene sequence: CDR1 SGDLS, CDR2 YYNGEE. The CDR3 here is CASSVGTGVSYEQYF. For the CDR3, the DNA is TGTGCCAGCAGCGTAGGGACAGGAGTAAGCTACGAGCAGTACTTC.

This clone was observed a few times. The J gene is TRBJ1-6, the V gene TRBV25-1; no definite D call. CDR1 is MGHDK, CDR2 SYGVNS, per germline. The CDR3 has 14 amino acids. V was clipped by 9 bases and J by 0 bases, with 9 bases between them. The CDR3 sequence: CASAADSYNSPLHF. For the CDR3, the DNA is TGTGCCAGTGCCGCGGACTCCTATAATTCACCCCTCCACTTT.

This clone was seen only a few times. V gene TRBV7-6 combines with J gene TRBJ2-1; tentative D call: TRBD1 (5 bases). V was pared by 5 bases and J by 4 bases, with 15 bases between. The CDR3 totals 15 residues. The germline V gene encodes CDR1 SGHVS and CDR2 FNYEAQ. CDR3 amino acids: CASSPLRQQYNEQFF. The CDR3 bases are TGTGCCAGCAGCCCCCTGAGACAGCAATACAATGAGCAGTTCTTC.

This clone showed up just a few times. This sequence joins TRBV15 and TRBJ1-2; no clear D. The V end was cut by 5 bases, the J end by 4 bases, with 8 bases between. Germline V lookup: CDR1 LNHNV, CDR2 YYDKDF (reference sequence). This CDR3 has 12 amino acids. The CDR3 spells CATSRTGYGYTF. The CDR3 DNA follows: TGTGCCACCAGCCGTACCGGCTATGGCTACACCTTC. Full variable domain (rest looked up from reference TRBV15 and TRBJ1-2): DAMVIQNPRYQVTQFGKPVTLSCSQTLNHNVMYWYQQKSSQAPKLLFHYYDKDFNNEADTPDNFQSRRPNTSFCFLDIRSPGLGDTAMYLCATSRTGYGYTFGSGTRLTVV.

A few counts support this clone. J is TRBJ1-1 and V is TRBV5-1, with D possibly TRBD1 on 6 matching bases. CDR1 and CDR2 (germline): SGHRS, YFSETQ. This CDR3 has 14 amino acids. V gave up 1 base and J gave up 6 bases, with 13 bases separating them. CDR3 in amino acids: CASSLQGRDPEAFF. The CDR3 DNA sequence: TGCGCCAGCAGCTTGCAGGGGAGGGACCCTGAAGCTTTCTTT. Drawing the rest from reference TRBV5-1 and TRBJ1-1, the complete variable domain is KAGVTQTPRYLIKTRGQQVTLSCSPISGHRSVSWYQQTPGQGLQFLFEYFSETQRNKGNFPGRFSGRQFSNSRSEMNVSTLELGDSALYLCASSLQGRDPEAFFGQGTRLTVV.

This chain joins TRBV19 and TRBJ1-1; D unresolved. CDR1 is LNHDA, CDR2 SQIVND, per germline (reference sequence). V lost 0 bases and J lost 1, with 9 bases in between. The CDR3 spans 15 residues. CDR3 sequence reads: CASSIDHRENTEAFF. In DNA, the CDR3 is TGTGCCAGTAGTATAGATCATCGGGAGAACACTGAAGCTTTCTTT.

This clone has just a few counts. The V gene is TRBV2, the J gene TRBJ1-5; D not resolved. The CDR3 has 13 residues. Germline V lookup: CDR1 SNHLY, CDR2 FYNNEI. V gave up 6 bases and J gave up 6 bases, with 12 bases separating them. The CDR3 DNA is TGTGCCAGCAGAGCGACACGGGGTCAGCCCCAGCATTTT. Its protein is CASRATRGQPQHF.

V is TRBV5-1 and J is TRBJ2-7, with unresolved D. The CDR3 has 13 amino acids. The V gene lost 0 bases and the J gene lost 6 bases, with 10 bases spanning the gap. Germline loops: CDR1 SGHRS, CDR2 YFSETQ. CDR3 sequence reads: CASSLVAGSEQYV. Here the CDR3 DNA reads TGCGCCAGCAGCTTGGTAGCTGGGTCCGAGCAGTACGTC.